This TCR beta chain was sequenced during a study of T-cell reconstitution after alpha-beta-depleted transplantation in children. Trimming at V came to 5 bases and at J to 1 base, leaving 5 bases not matched to a gene. The CDR3 loop spans 14 amino acids. The V gene's germline CDR1 is LNHDA and CDR2 SQIVND (reference sequence). General study findings and limits: Counts and diversity of T cells one year after transplant came mostly from newly produced T cells. The study traced high day-60 TCRbeta diversity in some patients to surviving recipient T cells and thymic progenitors.

Unique molecular identifiers featured in how the TCRbeta library was prepared. One entry per CDR3 protein results from TCRdb running MiXCR on the PCR reads. Altogether hundreds of thousands of distinct CDR3 sequences are present, 10% to 15% being singletons, with the ten largest covering 2.2%. Many counts were recorded for this clonotype. What it recognizes is unknown. The chain carries TRBV19 and TRBJ2-7, with 7 bases matching TRBD1. This receptor was identified in a male patient younger than 18 who had a stem cell transplant for acute myeloid leukemia, so the T cells may come from the graft donor. The starting material was PBMCs, mostly from graft donor cells, obtained 360 days after TCRalphabeta/CD19-depleted stem cell transplant. The CDR3 DNA reads as TGTGCCAGTAGTCCCGAGGGACAGTCCTACGAGCAGTACTTC. Translated, it gives CASSPEGQSYEQYF.